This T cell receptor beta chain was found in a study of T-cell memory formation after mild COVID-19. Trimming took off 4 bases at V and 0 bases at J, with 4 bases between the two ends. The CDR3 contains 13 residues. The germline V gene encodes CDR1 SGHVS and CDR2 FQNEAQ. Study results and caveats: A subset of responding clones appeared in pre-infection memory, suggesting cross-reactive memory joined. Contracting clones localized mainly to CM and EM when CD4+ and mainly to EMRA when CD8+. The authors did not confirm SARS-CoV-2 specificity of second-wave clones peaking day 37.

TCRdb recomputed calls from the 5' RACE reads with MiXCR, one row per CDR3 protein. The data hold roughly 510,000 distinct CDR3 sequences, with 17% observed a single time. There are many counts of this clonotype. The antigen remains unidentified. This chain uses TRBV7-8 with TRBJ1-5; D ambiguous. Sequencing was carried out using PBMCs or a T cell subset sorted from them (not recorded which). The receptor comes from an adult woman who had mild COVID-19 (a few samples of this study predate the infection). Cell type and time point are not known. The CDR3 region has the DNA TGTGCCAGCAGCTATAATAGCAATCAGCCCCAGCATTTT. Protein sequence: CASSYNSNQPQHF.